Sequencing of this TCR beta chain was carried out in a study of T-cell reconstitution after alpha-beta-depleted transplantation in children. V was trimmed by 4 bases and J by 0 bases, leaving 5 bases between them. The length of the CDR3 is 14 residues. CDR1 SGHRS and CDR2 YFSETQ come from the germline V gene. Study-level points and caveats: About two months after transplant, alpha-beta T cells reportedly came from several hundred expanded graft clones. Some patients' high day-60 TCRbeta diversity was attributed to recipient cells surviving conditioning. A year post-transplant, T-cell counts and diversity derived mostly from newly produced T cells.

Library preparation (for TCRbeta) was performed with unique molecular identifiers. TCRdb reprocessed the PCR reads with MiXCR, giving one entry per CDR3 protein. The repertoire consists of 150,000 to 250,000 distinct CDR3 sequences, with about 6% occurring once and the leading ten covering under 6%. The table lists this clonotype with many counts. Its antigen is still unknown. The V and J genes are TRBV5-1 and TRBJ2-6; D unresolved. The TCR was taken from a girl less than two years old with combined immunodeficiency, due to receive a stem cell transplant. The sequencing used PBMCs, collected before TCRalphabeta/CD19-depleted stem cell transplant. The CDR3 spells CASSDFSGANVLTF. The CDR3 DNA follows: TGCGCCAGCAGCGACTTCTCTGGGGCCAACGTCCTGACTTTC.